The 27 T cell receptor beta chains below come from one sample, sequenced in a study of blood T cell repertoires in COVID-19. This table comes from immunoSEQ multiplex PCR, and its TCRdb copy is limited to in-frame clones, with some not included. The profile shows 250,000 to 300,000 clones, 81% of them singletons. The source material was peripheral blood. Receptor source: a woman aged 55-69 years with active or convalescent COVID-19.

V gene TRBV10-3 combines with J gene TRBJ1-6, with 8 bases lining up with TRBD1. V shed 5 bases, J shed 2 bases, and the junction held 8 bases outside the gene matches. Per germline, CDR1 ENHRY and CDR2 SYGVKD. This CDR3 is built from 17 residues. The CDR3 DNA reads TGTGCCATCAGTTCCTTCGGACAGGGCCCCTATAATTCACCCCTCCACTTT. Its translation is CAISSFGQGPYNSPLHF.

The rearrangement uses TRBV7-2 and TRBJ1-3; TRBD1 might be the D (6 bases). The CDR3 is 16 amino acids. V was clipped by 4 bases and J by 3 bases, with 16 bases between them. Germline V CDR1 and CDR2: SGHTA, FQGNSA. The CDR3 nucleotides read TGTGCCAGCAGCTCCTACGCCGGGACAAATGGAAACACCATATATTTT. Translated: CASSSYAGTNGNTIYF.

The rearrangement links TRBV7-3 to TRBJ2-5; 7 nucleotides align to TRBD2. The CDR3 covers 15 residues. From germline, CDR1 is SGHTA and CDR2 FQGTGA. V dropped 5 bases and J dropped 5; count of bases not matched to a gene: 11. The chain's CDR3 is CASSAQAGPGETQYF. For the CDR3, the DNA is TGTGCCAGCAGCGCCCAAGCGGGGCCGGGGGAGACCCAGTACTTC.

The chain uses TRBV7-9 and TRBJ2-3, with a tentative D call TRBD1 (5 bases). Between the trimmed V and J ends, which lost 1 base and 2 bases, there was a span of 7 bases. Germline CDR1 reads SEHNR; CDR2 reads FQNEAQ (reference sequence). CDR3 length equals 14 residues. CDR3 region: CASSLGQHTDTQYF. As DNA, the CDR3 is TGTGCCAGCAGCTTAGGACAGCACACAGATACGCAGTATTTT.

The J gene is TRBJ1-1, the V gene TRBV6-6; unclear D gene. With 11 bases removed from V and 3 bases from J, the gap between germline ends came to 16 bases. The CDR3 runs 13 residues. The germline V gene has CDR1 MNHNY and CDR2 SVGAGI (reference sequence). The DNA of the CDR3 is TGTGCCCTAGCACGCGCTCGGGACACTGAAGCTTTCTTT. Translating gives CALARARDTEAFF.

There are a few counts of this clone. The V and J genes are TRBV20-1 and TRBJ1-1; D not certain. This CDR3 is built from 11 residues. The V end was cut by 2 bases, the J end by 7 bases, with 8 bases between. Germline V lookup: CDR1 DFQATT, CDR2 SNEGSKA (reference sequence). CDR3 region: CSARRGVEAFF. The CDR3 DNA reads TGCAGTGCTAGAAGAGGCGTTGAAGCTTTCTTT.

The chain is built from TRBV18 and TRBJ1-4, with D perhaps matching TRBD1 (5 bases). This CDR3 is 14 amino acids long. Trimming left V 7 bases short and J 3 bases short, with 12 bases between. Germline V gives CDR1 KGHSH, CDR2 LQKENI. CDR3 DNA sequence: TGTGCCAGCTTACAGGAATCGTCTAATGAAAAACTGTTTTTT. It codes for CASLQESSNEKLFF.

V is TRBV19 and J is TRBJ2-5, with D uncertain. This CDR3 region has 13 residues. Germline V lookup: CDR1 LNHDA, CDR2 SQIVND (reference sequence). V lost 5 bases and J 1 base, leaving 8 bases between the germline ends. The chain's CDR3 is CASSPTGQETQYF. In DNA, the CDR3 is TGTGCCAGTAGTCCGACGGGCCAAGAGACCCAGTACTTC. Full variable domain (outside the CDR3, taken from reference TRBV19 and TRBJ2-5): DGGITQSPKYLFRKEGQNVTLSCEQNLNHDAMYWYRQDPGQGLRLIYYSQIVNDFQKGDIAEGYSVSREKKESFPLTVTSAQKNPTAFYLCASSPTGQETQYFGPGTRLLVL.

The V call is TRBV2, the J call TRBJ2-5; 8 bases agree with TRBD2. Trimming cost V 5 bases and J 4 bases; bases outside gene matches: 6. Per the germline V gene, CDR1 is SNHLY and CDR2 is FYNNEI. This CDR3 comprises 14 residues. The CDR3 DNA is TGTGCCAGCAGTAGGAGCGGGGGACGAGAGACCCAGTACTTC. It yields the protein CASSRSGGRETQYF.

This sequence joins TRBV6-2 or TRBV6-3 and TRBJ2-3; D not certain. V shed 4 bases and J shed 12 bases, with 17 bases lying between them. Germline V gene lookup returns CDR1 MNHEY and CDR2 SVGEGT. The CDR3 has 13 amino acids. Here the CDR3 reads CASSSLAPDLQYF. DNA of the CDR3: TGTGCCAGCAGTTCGCTGGCCCCCGACTTACAGTATTTT.

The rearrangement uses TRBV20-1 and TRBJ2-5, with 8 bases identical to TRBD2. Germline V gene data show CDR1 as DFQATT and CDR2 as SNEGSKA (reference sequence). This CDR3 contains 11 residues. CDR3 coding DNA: TGCAGCTGGGAGCGGGGGAAGACCCAGTACTTC. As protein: CSWERGKTQYF.

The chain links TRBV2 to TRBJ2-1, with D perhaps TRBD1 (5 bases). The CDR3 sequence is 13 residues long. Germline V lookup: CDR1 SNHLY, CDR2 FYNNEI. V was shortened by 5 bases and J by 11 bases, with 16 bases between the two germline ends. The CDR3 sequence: CASSPLGPGKQFF. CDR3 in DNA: TGTGCCAGCAGTCCCCTGGGGCCTGGTAAGCAGTTCTTC.

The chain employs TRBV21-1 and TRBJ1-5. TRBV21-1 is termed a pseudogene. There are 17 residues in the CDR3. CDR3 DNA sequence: TGTGCCAGCAGCACCTCAAGGCGGGGTAGGAGCAATCAGCCCCAGCATTTT. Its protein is CASSTSRRGRSNQPQHF.

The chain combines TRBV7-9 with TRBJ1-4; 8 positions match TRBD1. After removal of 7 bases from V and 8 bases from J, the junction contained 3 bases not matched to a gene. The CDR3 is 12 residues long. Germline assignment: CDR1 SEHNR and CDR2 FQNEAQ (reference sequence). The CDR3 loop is CASTGTGEKLFF. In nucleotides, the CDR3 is TGTGCCAGCACCGGGACAGGAGAAAAACTGTTTTTT.

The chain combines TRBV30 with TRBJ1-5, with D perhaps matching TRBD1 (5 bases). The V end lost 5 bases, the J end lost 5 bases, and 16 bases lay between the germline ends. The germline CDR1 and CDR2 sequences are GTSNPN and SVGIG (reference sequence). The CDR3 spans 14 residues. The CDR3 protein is CAWATRGGYQPQHF. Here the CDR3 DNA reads TGTGCCTGGGCTACCCGGGGGGGTTATCAGCCCCAGCATTTT.

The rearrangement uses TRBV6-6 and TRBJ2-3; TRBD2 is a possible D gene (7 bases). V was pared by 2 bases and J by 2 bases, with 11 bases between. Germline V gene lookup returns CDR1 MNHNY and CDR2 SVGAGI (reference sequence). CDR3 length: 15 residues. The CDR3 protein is CASSYGGGPTDTQYF. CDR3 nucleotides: TGTGCCAGCAGTTACGGCGGGGGCCCCACAGATACGCAGTATTTT.

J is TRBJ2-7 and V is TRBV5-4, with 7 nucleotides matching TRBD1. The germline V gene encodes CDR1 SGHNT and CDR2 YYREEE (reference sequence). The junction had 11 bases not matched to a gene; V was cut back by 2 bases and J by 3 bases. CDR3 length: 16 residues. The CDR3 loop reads CASSFPTGTDIYEQYF. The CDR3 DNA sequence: TGTGCCAGCAGCTTCCCTACCGGGACAGACATCTACGAGCAGTACTTC. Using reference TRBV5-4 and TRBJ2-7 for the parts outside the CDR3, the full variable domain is ETGVTQSPTHLIKTRGQQVTLRCSSQSGHNTVSWYQQALGQGPQFIFQYYREEENGRGNFPPRFSGLQFPNYSSELNVNALELDDSALYLCASSFPTGTDIYEQYFGPGTRLTVT.

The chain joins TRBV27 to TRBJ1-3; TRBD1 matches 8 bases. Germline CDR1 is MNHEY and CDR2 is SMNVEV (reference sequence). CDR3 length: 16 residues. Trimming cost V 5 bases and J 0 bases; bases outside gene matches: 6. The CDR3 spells CASSPWDRSSGNTIYF. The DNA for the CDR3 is TGTGCCAGCAGTCCGTGGGACAGGAGCTCTGGAAACACCATATATTTT.

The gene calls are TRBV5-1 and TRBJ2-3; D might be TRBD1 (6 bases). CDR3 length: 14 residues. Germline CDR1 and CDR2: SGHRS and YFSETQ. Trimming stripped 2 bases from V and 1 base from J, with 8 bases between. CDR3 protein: CASSFRQGTDTQYF. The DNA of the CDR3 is TGCGCCAGCAGCTTCCGACAGGGCACAGATACGCAGTATTTT.

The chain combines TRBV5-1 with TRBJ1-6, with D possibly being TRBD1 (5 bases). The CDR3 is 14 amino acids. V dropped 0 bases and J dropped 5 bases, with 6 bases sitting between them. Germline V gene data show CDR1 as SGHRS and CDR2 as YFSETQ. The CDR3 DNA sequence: TGCGCCAGCAGCTTGGCGGGGGATAATTCACCCCTCCACTTT. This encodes CASSLAGDNSPLHF.

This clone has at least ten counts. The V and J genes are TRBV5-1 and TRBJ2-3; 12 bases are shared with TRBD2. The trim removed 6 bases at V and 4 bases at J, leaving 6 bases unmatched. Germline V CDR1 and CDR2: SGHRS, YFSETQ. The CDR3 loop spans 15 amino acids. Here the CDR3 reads CASTASGGASDTQYF. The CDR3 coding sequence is TGCGCCAGCACCGCTAGCGGGGGGGCATCAGATACGCAGTATTTT. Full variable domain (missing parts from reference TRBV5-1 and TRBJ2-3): KAGVTQTPRYLIKTRGQQVTLSCSPISGHRSVSWYQQTPGQGLQFLFEYFSETQRNKGNFPGRFSGRQFSNSRSEMNVSTLELGDSALYLCASTASGGASDTQYFGPGTRLTVL.

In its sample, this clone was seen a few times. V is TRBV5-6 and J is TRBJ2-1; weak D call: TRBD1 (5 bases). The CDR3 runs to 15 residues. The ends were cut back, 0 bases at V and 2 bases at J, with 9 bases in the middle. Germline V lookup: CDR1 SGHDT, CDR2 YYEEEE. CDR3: CASSLEGLPYNEQFF. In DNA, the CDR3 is TGTGCCAGCAGCTTGGAGGGGCTGCCCTACAATGAGCAGTTCTTC.

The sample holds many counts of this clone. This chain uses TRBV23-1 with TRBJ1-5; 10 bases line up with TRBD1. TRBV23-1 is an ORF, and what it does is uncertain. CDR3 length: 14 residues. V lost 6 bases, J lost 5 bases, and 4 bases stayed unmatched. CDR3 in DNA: TGCGCCAGCAGCCGGACAGGGGGATATCAGCCCCAGCATTTT. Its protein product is CASSRTGGYQPQHF.

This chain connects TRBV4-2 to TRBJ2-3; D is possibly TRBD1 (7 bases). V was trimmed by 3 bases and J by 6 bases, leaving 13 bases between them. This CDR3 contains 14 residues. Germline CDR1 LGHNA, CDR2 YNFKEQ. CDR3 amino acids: CASSQTRGEDTQYF. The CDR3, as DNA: TGTGCCAGCAGCCAGACCAGGGGGGAGGATACGCAGTATTTT.

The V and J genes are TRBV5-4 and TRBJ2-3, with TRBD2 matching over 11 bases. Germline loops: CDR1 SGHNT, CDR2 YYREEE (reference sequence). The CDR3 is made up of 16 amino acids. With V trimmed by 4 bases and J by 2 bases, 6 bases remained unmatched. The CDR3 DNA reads TGTGCCAGCAGCCCTAGCGGGGGGACCCCCACAGATACGCAGTATTTT. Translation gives CASSPSGGTPTDTQYF.

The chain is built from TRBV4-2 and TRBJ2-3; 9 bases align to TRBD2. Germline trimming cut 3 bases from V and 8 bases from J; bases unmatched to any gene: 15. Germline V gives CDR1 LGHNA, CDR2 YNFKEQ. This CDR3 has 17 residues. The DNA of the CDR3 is TGTGCCAGCAGCCAGACCGGCGGGGGGGGATCCACGGGTACGCAGTATTTT. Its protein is CASSQTGGGGSTGTQYF.

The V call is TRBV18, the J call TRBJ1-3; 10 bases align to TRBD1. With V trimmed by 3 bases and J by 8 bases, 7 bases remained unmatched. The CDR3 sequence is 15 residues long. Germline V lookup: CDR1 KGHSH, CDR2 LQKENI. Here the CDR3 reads CASSPGTGDRYTIYF. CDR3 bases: TGTGCCAGCTCACCCGGGACAGGGGATCGATACACCATATATTTT.